This entry is about one TCR beta chain. As yet, its antigen is unknown. The record originates from a study of T cells after yellow fever vaccination. Study-wide results and caveats: In post-booster samples, most primary-vaccination clones reappeared (about 97% CD4, 75% to 90% CD8). Although the secondary response was weaker, it peaked faster, at day 5 versus 15. Abundant contaminating clonotypes from the bulk population could appear in FACS-sorted repertoires.

A process of 5'RACE template switching, which added a universal primer site and UMIs, was used to make TCR cDNA. One entry per CDR3 protein, called by TCRdb with MiXCR from the 5' RACE reads. This table has roughly 500,000 distinct CDR3 sequences, roughly 19% appearing once. The CDR3 consists of 14 residues. Germline V gene data show CDR1 as SQVTM and CDR2 as ANQGSEA. The germline V and J ends were trimmed by 5 bases and 2 bases, with 16 bases remaining between them. The sample consisted of PBMCs, taken 15 days after the yellow fever booster vaccination. This sequence originates from a man aged 25 to 45 who received the YFV17D yellow fever vaccine. The chain is built from TRBV29-1 and TRBJ2-7, with a tentative D call TRBD2 (5 bases). CDR3 sequence reads: CSVRSFGETYEQYF. CDR3 nucleotide sequence: TGCAGCGTTCGCTCCTTTGGGGAGACCTACGAGCAGTACTTC.